A selection of T cell receptor beta chains follows, all from one sample in a study of T cell responses to AZD1222 COVID-19 vaccine. The protocol was immunoSEQ multiplex PCR, while the TCRdb copy is restricted to in-frame clones and leaves out a portion. In the table there are some 100,000 clones, approximately 91% of which are singletons. Sequenced material: peripheral blood, taken on day 0 of AZD1222 vaccination. Source of these receptors: an adult in good health. Each CDR3 is given with its conserved first and last residue. The D gene is left open where the match is weak. Rows give clone size only sometimes, using once, few, many, or a class for an expanded clone.

V	size	J	D	DNA	CDR3
TRBV7-2	NA	TRBJ2-3	NA	TGTGCCAGCAGCTTAGCTCAGCTCACAGATACGCAGTATTTT	CASSLAQLTDTQYF
TRBV15	NA	TRBJ1-4	NA	TGTGCCACCAGCAGAGACAGAGGGGGTAGTGAAAAACTGTTTTTT	CATSRDRGGSEKLFF
TRBV7-9	once	TRBJ2-5	NA	TGTGCCAGCAGCTTAATTTCGCGGGGCATAAGAAAAGAGACCCAGTACTTC	CASSLISRGIRKETQYF
TRBV27	NA	TRBJ2-7	NA	TGTGCCAGCAGCCGATACGCTATCAGGGGCGAGCAGTACTTC	CASSRYAIRGEQYF
TRBV7-3	NA	TRBJ1-2	TRBD1	TGTGCCAGCAGCGAGACAGGGAATACCTACTATGGCTACACCTTC	CASSETGNTYYGYTF
TRBV15	NA	TRBJ2-1	TRBD2	TGTGCCACCAGCAGACTGGCCGGGACTAGCGCTGAGCAGTTCTTC	CATSRLAGTSAEQFF
TRBV4-1	few	TRBJ2-7	NA	TGCGCCAGCAGCCCCCTGTGGGCGAAAACCTACGAGCAGTACTTC	CASSPLWAKTYEQYF
TRBV11-1	NA	TRBJ2-1	NA	TGTGCCAGCAGCTTAGCCGGGTTTGCTGAGCAGTTCTTC	CASSLAGFAEQFF
TRBV7-2	NA	TRBJ1-3	NA	TGTGCCAGCAGCTTAGCGGCGGGGCGGGGAAACACCATATATTTT	CASSLAAGRGNTIYF
TRBV5-1	NA	TRBJ1-4	TRBD1	TGCGCCAGCAGCCCCGGGACAGGGGGTCCACAGGTGTTTTTT	CASSPGTGGPQVFF
TRBV3-1/TRBV3-2	NA	TRBJ1-3	NA	TGTGCCAGCAGCCAAGAGGTAAGGGTTGGTGGAAACACCATATATTTT	CASSQEVRVGGNTIYF
TRBV7-2	NA	TRBJ2-7	TRBD2	TGTGCCAGCAGCTTACTACTAGCGGGGGGGCTCCGACACTACGAGCAGTACTTC	CASSLLLAGGLRHYEQYF
TRBV6-6	NA	TRBJ2-7	NA	TGTGCCAGCAGTTACTCAAGCGCGGGGATCTACGAGCAGTACTTC	CASSYSSAGIYEQYF
TRBV28	NA	TRBJ2-3	NA	TGTGCCAGCAGCCCTGTGGCACCCCGGCACACAGATACGCAGTATTTT	CASSPVAPRHTDTQYF
TRBV6-2/TRBV6-3	once	TRBJ2-1	TRBD2	TGTGCCAGCAGCGGGTCGGGACTAGCGAGGAATGAGCAGTTCTTC	CASSGSGLARNEQFF
TRBV25-1	NA	TRBJ2-5	TRBD2	TGTGCCACCGGGACTAGCGGGCTCCAGTACTTC	CATGTSGLQYF
TRBV6-2/TRBV6-3	once	TRBJ2-1	TRBD2	TGTGCCAGCAGTTACTCGAGGGGTGTAGCGGGGGATTTCTTC	CASSYSRGVAGDFF
TRBV6-1	NA	TRBJ2-3	NA	TGTGCCAGCAGTGAAGGTGCCCCCACAGATACGCAGTATTTT	CASSEGAPTDTQYF
TRBV25-1	NA	TRBJ1-2	NA	TGTGCCAGCAGTGAATCGAGGGGGGGCGCCAACTATGGCTACACCTTC	CASSESRGGANYGYTF
TRBV11-1	NA	TRBJ2-1	NA	TGTGCCAGCAGCAGGGGGGGGACAGGCTACAATGAGCAGTTCTTC	CASSRGGTGYNEQFF
TRBV6-4	NA	TRBJ1-2	NA	TGTGCCAGCAGGGGAGACGGTTATGGCTACACCTTC	CASRGDGYGYTF
TRBV19	NA	TRBJ2-2	TRBD2	TGTGCCAGCCTAGGTGGGGCCAGCGGGGGCGCGTTCACCGGGGAGCTGTTTTTT	CASLGGASGGAFTGELFF
TRBV27	NA	TRBJ2-1	TRBD2	TGTGCCTGCAGTCGACCGGGACTAGGGTCCTACAATGAGCAGTTCTTC	CACSRPGLGSYNEQFF
TRBV11-2	NA	TRBJ1-2	NA	TGTGCCAGCGGCGAAATAAACTATGGCTACACCTTC	CASGEINYGYTF
TRBV2	NA	TRBJ1-2	NA	TGTGCCAAAACGACCGGGACCCTGTCTGGCTACACCTTC	CAKTTGTLSGYTF
TRBV5-4	NA	TRBJ2-3	NA	TGTGCCAGCAGCGAGAAGATACTTAGCACAGATACGCAGTATTTT	CASSEKILSTDTQYF
TRBV9	once	TRBJ1-6	NA	TGTGCCAGCAGCACCCGCCCCCAGGGGTATAATTCACCCCTCCACTTT	CASSTRPQGYNSPLHF
TRBV5-1	NA	TRBJ1-5	NA	TGCGCCAGCAGCTTGTCCTCGGGGTTCGATCAGCCCCAGCATTTT	CASSLSSGFDQPQHF
TRBV24-1	NA	TRBJ2-3	TRBD2	TGTGCCACCAGTGACCCAGGGACTAGCGGGAATCGAGATACGCAGTATTTT	CATSDPGTSGNRDTQYF
TRBV6-5	NA	TRBJ2-5	TRBD1	TGTGCCAGCAGAAGGGGACAGGGGGAGACCCAGTACTTC	CASRRGQGETQYF
TRBV5-4	few	TRBJ1-1	NA	TGTGCCAGCAGCCGTGGGGGGCAGACCATGAACACTGAAGCTTTCTTT	CASSRGGQTMNTEAFF
TRBV2	NA	TRBJ2-1	TRBD2	TGTGCCAGCAACCCAGGGACTAGCGGGAGATACAATGAGCAGTTCTTC	CASNPGTSGRYNEQFF
TRBV9	once	TRBJ2-1	NA	TGTGCCAGCAGCTCGTTAGGGACCTCTACCTACAATGAGCAGTTCTTC	CASSSLGTSTYNEQFF
TRBV5-1	NA	TRBJ1-5	NA	TGCGCCAGCAGCTTGGCCGGCCTCCCCGGACAGCCCCAGCATTTT	CASSLAGLPGQPQHF
TRBV28	NA	TRBJ1-4	NA	TGTGCCAGCAGTTTATTAGGGGAACAGGGTAATGAAAAACTGTTTTTT	CASSLLGEQGNEKLFF
TRBV6-5	NA	TRBJ1-5	NA	TGTGCCAGCGGCTCGTCCAGCAATCAGCCCCAGCATTTT	CASGSSSNQPQHF
TRBV19	NA	TRBJ1-5	NA	TGTGCCAGTAGTACGACCGGGACAAGCCATCAGCCCCAGCATTTT	CASSTTGTSHQPQHF
TRBV27	NA	TRBJ2-5	NA	TGTGCCAGCAGTTTGGGAGCAGGGTTTACCCAGTACTTC	CASSLGAGFTQYF
TRBV3-1/TRBV3-2	NA	TRBJ2-1	NA	TGTGCCAGCAGCCAAGCCCTTGGGGGGGGCGGGCAGTTCTTC	CASSQALGGGGQFF
TRBV30	once	TRBJ1-4	NA	TGTGCCTGGAGGAAGGGACGGAATAATGAAAAACTGTTTTTT	CAWRKGRNNEKLFF
TRBV18	few	TRBJ1-1	NA	TGTGCCAGCTCCCCTTTCGCACAGGGAACGGCTGAAGCTTTCTTT	CASSPFAQGTAEAFF
TRBV12-3/TRBV12-4	NA	TRBJ1-2	NA	TGTGCCAGCAGTCCGGACTATGGCTACACCTTC	CASSPDYGYTF
TRBV4-3	NA	TRBJ1-4	TRBD1	TGCGCCAGCAGCCAGAGACAGGGGGGTGAAAAACTGTTTTTT	CASSQRQGGEKLFF
TRBV19	NA	TRBJ1-1	NA	TGTGCCAGTACTCCCCAGGGGTTGACTGAAGCTTTCTTT	CASTPQGLTEAFF
TRBV27	NA	TRBJ2-7	NA	TGTGCCAGCAGTCGGGACCCTCCGGGGGAGCAGTACTTC	CASSRDPPGEQYF
TRBV6-5	NA	TRBJ2-5	NA	TGTGCCAGCAGACATGCCCCGGAGACCCAGTACTTC	CASRHAPETQYF
TRBV12-3/TRBV12-4	once	TRBJ1-1	NA	TGTGCCAGCACCACGACTCGGGATACTGAAGCTTTCTTT	CASTTTRDTEAFF
TRBV6-5	NA	TRBJ1-1	NA	TGTGCCAGCAGGTCGGGACGGCATGAAGCTTTCTTT	CASRSGRHEAFF
TRBV5-1	NA	TRBJ1-4	NA	TGCGCCAGCAGCATTGGGCGGGGTACAACTAATGAAAAACTGTTTTTT	CASSIGRGTTNEKLFF
TRBV2	NA	TRBJ1-5	TRBD1	TGTGCCAGCCGGGACAGGGATGGTAAAAATCAGCCCCAGCATTTT	CASRDRDGKNQPQHF
TRBV5-1	NA	TRBJ2-7	NA	TGCGCCAGCAGCTTGGGTGGGGTGGGCTCCTACGAGCAGTACTTC	CASSLGGVGSYEQYF
TRBV9	NA	TRBJ1-2	TRBD1	TGTGCCAGCAGCGTAGGGACAGGGGACTATGGCTACACCTTC	CASSVGTGDYGYTF
TRBV20-1	NA	TRBJ1-2	NA	TGCAGTGCTAGAGATATCGGGTTTCACACCTTC	CSARDIGFHTF
TRBV24-1	NA	TRBJ2-1	NA	TGTGCCACCAGTGAGGACGGTTATGAGCAGTTCTTC	CATSEDGYEQFF